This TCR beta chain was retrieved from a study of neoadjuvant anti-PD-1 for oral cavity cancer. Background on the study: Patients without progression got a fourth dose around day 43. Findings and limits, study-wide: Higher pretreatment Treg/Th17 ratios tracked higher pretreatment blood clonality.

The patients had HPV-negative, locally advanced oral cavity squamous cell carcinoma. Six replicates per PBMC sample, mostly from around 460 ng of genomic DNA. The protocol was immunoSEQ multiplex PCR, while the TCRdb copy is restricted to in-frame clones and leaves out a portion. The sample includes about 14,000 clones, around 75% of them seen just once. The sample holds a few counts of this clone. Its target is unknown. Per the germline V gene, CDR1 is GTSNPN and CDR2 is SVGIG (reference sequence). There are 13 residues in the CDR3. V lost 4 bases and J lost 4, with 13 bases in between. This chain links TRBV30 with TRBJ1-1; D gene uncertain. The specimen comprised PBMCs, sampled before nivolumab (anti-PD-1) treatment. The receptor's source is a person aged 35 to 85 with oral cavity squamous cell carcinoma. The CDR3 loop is CAWTAHPGTEAFF. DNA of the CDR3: TGTGCCTGGACGGCCCACCCTGGCACTGAAGCTTTCTTT.